A single sample gave rise to the 21 T cell receptor beta chains below, sequenced in a study of graft-versus-host responses after intestinal transplantation. Sequencing used immunoSEQ multiplex PCR; TCRdb keeps in-frame clones, though not all of them. In the table there are some 100,000 clones, under 95% of which are singletons. Antigens of these TCRs are unknown. Sequencing was performed on unstimulated CD8+ T cells sorted from spleen or lymph node cells, taken before intestinal transplant. Receptors originate from a human donor who received an intestinal transplant.

V usage is TRBV7-9 and J usage is TRBJ2-3; D is ambiguous. V was cut by 1 base and J by 6 bases, with 5 bases left in between. Germline V lookup: CDR1 SEHNR, CDR2 FQNEAQ (reference sequence). The CDR3 extends over 12 amino acids. The chain's CDR3 is CASSLGYDTQYF. The CDR3, as DNA: TGTGCCAGCAGCTTAGGATACGATACGCAGTATTTT.

V and J are TRBV6-1 and TRBJ2-2; no firm D call. With 3 bases removed from V and 7 bases from J, the gap between germline ends came to 15 bases. Germline loops: CDR1 MNHNS, CDR2 SASEGT. The CDR3 extends over 15 amino acids. The DNA for the CDR3 is TGTGCCAGCAGTGACGTGGACCCCCTCGGCGGGGAGCTGTTTTTT. It is translated as CASSDVDPLGGELFF.

The V call is TRBV7-9, the J call TRBJ2-1; tentative D call: TRBD1 (6 bases). Germline-derived CDR1 and CDR2 are SEHNR and FQNEAQ (reference sequence). V lost 0 bases and J lost 5, with 17 bases in between. The CDR3 totals 17 residues. The CDR3 DNA reads as TGTGCCAGCAGCTTAGCGGTCACCGGGACAACAAACAATGAGCAGTTCTTC. It translates to CASSLAVTGTTNNEQFF.

This sequence joins TRBV5-4 and TRBJ2-2; D may be TRBD2 (6 bases). In germline, CDR1 is SGHNT, CDR2 YYREEE (reference sequence). Trimming left V 5 bases short and J 3 bases short, with 17 bases between. The CDR3 spans 16 residues. Written as DNA, the CDR3 is TGTGCCAGCAGAGGGAACGGGAGATCTGACACCGGGGAGCTGTTTTTT. Its protein is CASRGNGRSDTGELFF.

The rearrangement joins TRBV10-2 to TRBJ1-2; D perhaps matches TRBD1 (6 bases). This CDR3 is built from 14 residues. V was shortened by 7 bases and J by 7 bases, with 19 bases between the two germline ends. Germline V gives CDR1 WSHSY, CDR2 SAAADI. The CDR3 coding sequence is TGCGCCAGCACGGGGGAGGGGGACCCCTCTGGCTACACCTTC. Translation gives CASTGEGDPSGYTF.

The chain couples TRBV28 to TRBJ1-3; possible D gene TRBD1, 5 bases. Germline assignment: CDR1 MDHEN and CDR2 SYDVKM. This CDR3 comprises 19 residues. The germline V and J ends were trimmed by 2 bases and 0 bases, with 20 bases remaining between them. In DNA form, the CDR3 reads TGTGCCAGCAGTTTAGCCCCCGGGACTCCAAACCACTCTGGAAACACCATATATTTT. Translated, it gives CASSLAPGTPNHSGNTIYF.

V gene TRBV5-7 combines with J gene TRBJ1-2; D is possibly TRBD1 (6 bases). TRBV5-7 is marked as an open reading frame, function uncertain. V lost 6 bases and J 5 bases, leaving 17 bases between the germline ends. The CDR3 extends over 14 amino acids. The CDR3 region has the DNA TGTGCCAGCACCCAACGGGGGGGCCGGTATGGCTACACCTTC. This gives the protein CASTQRGGRYGYTF.

The chain combines TRBV7-3 with TRBJ2-7, with TRBD1 identical over 8 bases. The CDR3 extends over 15 amino acids. Germline V gene data show CDR1 as SGHTA and CDR2 as FQGTGA. With V trimmed by 5 bases and J by 6 bases, 12 bases remained unmatched. The CDR3 sequence: CASSRRDRSTCEQYF. The CDR3 DNA sequence: TGTGCCAGCAGCCGCCGGGACAGGTCAACCTGCGAGCAGTACTTC.

The J gene is TRBJ2-3, the V gene TRBV7-2, with a weak D call TRBD2 (5 bases). V shed 1 base and J shed 1 base, with 12 bases lying between them. CDR3 size: 16 residues. CDR1 and CDR2 (germline): SGHTA, FQGNSA. In DNA form, the CDR3 reads TGTGCCAGCAGCTTAGTGGCCGGGGTTTGCACAGATACGCAGTATTTT. Protein: CASSLVAGVCTDTQYF.

The V gene is TRBV27, the J gene TRBJ2-1; 7 nucleotides match TRBD2. V gave up 0 bases and J gave up 7 bases; unmatched junction bases: 9. The CDR3 is 16 residues long. Germline V gene data show CDR1 as MNHEY and CDR2 as SMNVEV (reference sequence). The CDR3 DNA reads TGTGCCAGCAGTTTATCGGCCCTCCGGGGGGTAAATGAGCAGTTCTTC. Its translation: CASSLSALRGVNEQFF.

This clone appeared a single time. The chain has TRBV4-1 and TRBJ2-1; D might be TRBD2 (6 bases). Germline V gene data show CDR1 as MGHRA and CDR2 as YSYEKL. The CDR3 contains 17 residues. The ends were cut back, 1 base at V and 0 bases at J, with 13 bases in the middle. CDR3 residues: CASSQVPAGTSYNEQFF. CDR3 sequence (DNA): TGCGCCAGCAGCCAAGTGCCCGCGGGAACCTCCTACAATGAGCAGTTCTTC.

As for this clone: Distinct nucleotide sequences in the sample also encode this CDR3. The J gene is TRBJ2-2, the V gene TRBV11-2; D call uncertain. With 1 base removed from V and 1 base from J, the gap between germline ends came to 13 bases. The CDR3 has 17 residues. Germline loops: CDR1 SGHAT, CDR2 FQNNGV. For the CDR3, the DNA is TGTGCCAGCAGCTTAGGCGTCGGCGGCCTGAACACCGGGGAGCTGTTTTTT. Translation gives CASSLGVGGLNTGELFF.

V usage is TRBV15 and J usage is TRBJ2-5; TRBD2 might be the D (6 bases). The CDR3 loop spans 15 amino acids. Trimming shortened V by 0 bases and J by 2 bases, and 10 bases separated the two germline ends. Per germline, CDR1 LNHNV and CDR2 YYDKDF (reference sequence). CDR3 sequence: CATSREGDFQETQYF. In DNA, the CDR3 is TGTGCCACCAGCAGAGAGGGGGACTTTCAAGAGACCCAGTACTTC.

The chain has TRBV13 and TRBJ2-5, with 8 bases aligning to TRBD2. After removal of 8 bases from V and 3 bases from J, the junction contained 8 bases not matched to a gene. Germline V gene sequence: CDR1 PRHDT, CDR2 FYEKMQ (reference sequence). This CDR3 spans 14 amino acids. The CDR3 nucleotides read TGTGCCAGCCGACGAGCGGGGGAGAAAGAGACCCAGTACTTC. Its translation: CASRRAGEKETQYF.

The chain joins TRBV6-1 to TRBJ1-5, with 7 bases matching TRBD1. The junction had 13 bases not matched to a gene; V was cut back by 6 bases and J by 8 bases. CDR1 is MNHNS, CDR2 SASEGT, per germline. The CDR3 extends over 15 amino acids. CDR3 sequence (DNA): TGTGCCAGCAGCCCCCGGGTGTACCAGGGGGAGCCCCAGCATTTT. Its protein product is CASSPRVYQGEPQHF.

The V and J genes are TRBV19 and TRBJ2-3; a possible D gene is TRBD2 (6 bases). Trimming removed 8 bases from V and 0 bases from J, with 15 bases in between. The germline V gene has CDR1 LNHDA and CDR2 SQIVND (reference sequence). This CDR3 has 15 residues. DNA for the CDR3: TGTGCCAGTTCCTGGGAGGTCACTAGCACAGATACGCAGTATTTT. Amino acid sequence: CASSWEVTSTDTQYF.

This clone was seen once. An end of the junction differs from the germline gene, which may be a read error. The genes are TRBV13 and TRBJ1-1, with D possibly being TRBD1 (5 bases). This CDR3 contains 12 residues. Germline V gene data show CDR1 as PRHDT and CDR2 as FYEKMQ (reference sequence). The CDR3 is CASSIGRAEAFF. As DNA, the CDR3 is TGTGCCAGCAGCATAGGCAGGGCTGAAGCTTTCTTT.

This chain uses TRBV27 with TRBJ2-5, with 12 bases aligning to TRBD2. J lost 5 bases, V lost 7 bases, and 8 bases had no gene match. CDR1 MNHEY and CDR2 SMNVEV come from the germline V gene (reference sequence). The CDR3 has 15 residues. As DNA, the CDR3 is TGTGCCAGCACCAGTGGTACTAGCGGGGGGGAGACCCAGTACTTC. This sequence encodes CASTSGTSGGETQYF.

The CDR3 bases are TGTGCCAGCAGCAGGCTGACAGGGTGGGTCGAAAATACCGGGGAGCTGTTTTTT. Encoded protein: CASSRLTGWVENTGELFF. The rearrangement joins TRBV28 to TRBJ2-2; 7 bases are a match to TRBD1. The V and J ends lost 6 bases and 5 bases, in that order; junction bases with no gene match: 18. The CDR3 contains 18 residues. Germline CDR1 reads MDHEN; CDR2 reads SYDVKM.

This clone has just one count. V and J are TRBV11-2 and TRBJ2-2; D is unresolved. The CDR3 is 10 residues long. Trimming removed 5 bases from V and 7 bases from J, with 2 bases in between. Looked up from germline, CDR1 is SGHAT and CDR2 is FQNNGV. CDR3 coding DNA: TGTGCCAGCAGCCGCGGGGAGCTGTTTTTT. It codes for CASSRGELFF.

Note on this clone: One end of the junction is discordant with germline, which a read error may explain. The chain links TRBV28 to TRBJ2-3, with TRBD1 identical over 9 bases. In germline, CDR1 is MDHEN, CDR2 SYDVKM. This CDR3 contains 17 residues. CDR3 bases: TGTGCCAGCATTTTATGGGACAGGGCGTTGTTCGCAGATACGCAGTATTTT. Its translation: CASILWDRALFADTQYF.